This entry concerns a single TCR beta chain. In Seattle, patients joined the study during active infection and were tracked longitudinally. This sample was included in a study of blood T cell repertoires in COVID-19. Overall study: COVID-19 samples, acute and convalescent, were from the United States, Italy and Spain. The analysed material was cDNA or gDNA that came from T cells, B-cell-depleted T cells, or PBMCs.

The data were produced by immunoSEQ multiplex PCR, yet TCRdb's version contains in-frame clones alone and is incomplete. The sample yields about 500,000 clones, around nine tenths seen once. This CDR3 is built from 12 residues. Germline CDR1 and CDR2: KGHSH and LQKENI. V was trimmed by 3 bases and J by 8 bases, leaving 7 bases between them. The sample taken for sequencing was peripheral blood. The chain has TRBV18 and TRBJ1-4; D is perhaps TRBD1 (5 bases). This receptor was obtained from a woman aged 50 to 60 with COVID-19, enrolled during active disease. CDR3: CASSPEGEKLFF. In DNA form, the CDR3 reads TGTGCCAGCTCACCGGAGGGGGAAAAACTGTTTTTT. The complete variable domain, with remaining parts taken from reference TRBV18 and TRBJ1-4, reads NAGVMQNPRHLVRRRGQEARLRCSPMKGHSHVYWYRQLPEEGLKFMVYLQKENIIDESGMPKERFSAEFPKEGPSILRIQQVVRGDSAAYFCASSPEGEKLFFGSGTQLSVL.